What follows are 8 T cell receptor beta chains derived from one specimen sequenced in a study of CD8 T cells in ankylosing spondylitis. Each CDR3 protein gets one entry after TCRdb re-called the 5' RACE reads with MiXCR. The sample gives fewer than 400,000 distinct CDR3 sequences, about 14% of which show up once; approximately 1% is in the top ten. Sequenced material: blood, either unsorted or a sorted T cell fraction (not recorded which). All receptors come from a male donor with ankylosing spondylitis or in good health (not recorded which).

CDR3 sequence reads: CALDRGPNTGELFF. CDR3 DNA sequence: TGTGCCTTGGACAGGGGGCCGAACACCGGGGAGCTGTTTTTT. The rearrangement uses TRBV30 and TRBJ2-2, with 11 bases that match TRBD1. The CDR3 has 14 amino acids. From germline, CDR1 is GTSNPN and CDR2 SVGIG (reference sequence). Unmatched junction bases numbered 1, after V lost 7 bases and J lost 0 bases.

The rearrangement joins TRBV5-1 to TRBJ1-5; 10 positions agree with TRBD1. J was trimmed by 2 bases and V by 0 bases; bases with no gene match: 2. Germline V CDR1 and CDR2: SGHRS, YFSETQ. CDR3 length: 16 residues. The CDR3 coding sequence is TGCGCCAGCAGCTTGGGGACAGGGGGAGGCAATCAGCCCCAGCATTTT. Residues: CASSLGTGGGNQPQHF.

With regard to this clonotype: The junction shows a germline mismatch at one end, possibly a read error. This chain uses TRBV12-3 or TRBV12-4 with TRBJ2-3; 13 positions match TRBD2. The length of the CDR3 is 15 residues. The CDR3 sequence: CASRLGLAGAYTQYF. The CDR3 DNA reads TGTGCCAGCAGGTTAGGACTAGCGGGAGCGTATACGCAGTATTTT.

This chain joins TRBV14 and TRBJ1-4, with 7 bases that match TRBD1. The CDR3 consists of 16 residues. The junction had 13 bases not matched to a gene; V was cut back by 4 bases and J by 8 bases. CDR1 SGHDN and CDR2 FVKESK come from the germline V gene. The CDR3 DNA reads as TGTGCCAGCAGCCCTTCGCGACAGGGTCATAGGGAAAAACTGTTTTTT. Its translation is CASSPSRQGHREKLFF.

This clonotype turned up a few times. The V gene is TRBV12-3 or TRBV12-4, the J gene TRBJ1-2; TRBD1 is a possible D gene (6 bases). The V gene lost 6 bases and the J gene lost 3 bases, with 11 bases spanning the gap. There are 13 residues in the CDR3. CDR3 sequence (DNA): TGTGCCAGCAGGCGACAGGTTGACTATGGCTACACCTTC. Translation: CASRRQVDYGYTF.

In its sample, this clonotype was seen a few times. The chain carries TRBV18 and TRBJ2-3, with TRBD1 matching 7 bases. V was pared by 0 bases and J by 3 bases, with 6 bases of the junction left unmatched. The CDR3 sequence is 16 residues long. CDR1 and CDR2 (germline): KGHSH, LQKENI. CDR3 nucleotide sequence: TGTGCCAGCTCACCACCCACAGGGGTGATTACAGATACGCAGTATTTT. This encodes CASSPPTGVITDTQYF.

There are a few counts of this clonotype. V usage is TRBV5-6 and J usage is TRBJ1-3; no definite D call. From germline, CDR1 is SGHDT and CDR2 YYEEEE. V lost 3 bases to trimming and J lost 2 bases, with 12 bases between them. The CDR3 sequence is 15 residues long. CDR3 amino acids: CASSSLRIAGNTIYF. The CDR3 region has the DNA TGTGCCAGCAGCTCCCTTCGGATAGCTGGAAACACCATATATTTT.

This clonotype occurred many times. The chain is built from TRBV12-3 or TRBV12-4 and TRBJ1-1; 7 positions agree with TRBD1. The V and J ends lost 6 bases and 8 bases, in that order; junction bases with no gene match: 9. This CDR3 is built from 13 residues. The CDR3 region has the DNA TGTGCCAGCAGGCCGGACAGGCCCCTGGAAGCTTTCTTT. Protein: CASRPDRPLEAFF.